The 18 T cell receptor beta chains below come from one sample, sequenced in a study of blood T cell repertoires in COVID-19 (dated by TCRdb to 2018 to 2021). Libraries were prepared through the immunoSEQ multiplex PCR assay. Sourced from immuneACCESS, this table was stored by TCRdb with only in-frame sequences that have V and J called. A share of the clones is absent; for the studies checked, an unresolved V gene accounts for under half, and the remainder has no known explanation. This sample comprises approximately 160,000 clones, 65% to 85% of them detected only once. The ten largest account for 4.5% to 7.5% of the sample. The sample taken for sequencing was PBMCs or T cells enriched from blood (not recorded which). These receptors all stem from a man aged 40-55 years who had recovered from COVID-19.

J is TRBJ2-5 and V is TRBV11-3, with 9 bases identical to TRBD2. The CDR3 length is 17 residues. Germline V lookup: CDR1 SGHNT, CDR2 YENEEA. After removal of 1 base from V and 4 bases from J, the junction contained 10 bases not matched to a gene. The CDR3 DNA sequence: TGTGCCAGCAGCTTAGGCGGCGGCGGGGGGGCCTCAGAGACCCAGTACTTC. Its protein is CASSLGGGGGASETQYF. Combining the CDR3 with reference TRBV11-3 and TRBJ2-5 gives the whole variable domain EAGVVQSPRYKIIEKKQPVAFWCNPISGHNTLYWYLQNLGQGPELLIRYENEEAVDDSQLPKDRFSAERLKGVDSTLKIQPAELGDSAVYLCASSLGGGGGASETQYFGPGTRLLVL.

J is TRBJ2-1 and V is TRBV21-1; TRBD2, the table's D call, was not compared with the DNA. TRBV21-1 is shown as a pseudogene. This CDR3 is 15 amino acids long. CDR3 amino acids: CASSRRLTSLDEQFF. CDR3 nucleotides: TGTGCCAGCAGCAGACGACTGACTAGTTTAGACGAGCAGTTCTTC.

The chain links TRBV20-1 to TRBJ1-6; D unclear. The CDR3 consists of 16 residues. Trimming removed 3 bases from V and 0 bases from J, with 12 bases in between. The V gene's germline CDR1 is DFQATT and CDR2 SNEGSKA (reference sequence). The CDR3 sequence: CSASPGFGSYNSPLHF. CDR3 bases: TGCAGTGCTAGTCCCGGGTTCGGCTCCTATAATTCACCCCTCCACTTT.

The chain combines TRBV19 with TRBJ2-3; D perhaps matches TRBD1 (5 bases). Germline CDR1 LNHDA, CDR2 SQIVND (reference sequence). This CDR3 contains 15 residues. The V end lost 4 bases, the J end lost 2 bases, and 13 bases lay between the germline ends. The CDR3 nucleotides are TGTGCCAGTAGTACGACAGACACATTCACAGATACGCAGTATTTT. Translation gives CASSTTDTFTDTQYF.

CDR3 region: CASSELKAGQGGTQYF. In DNA, the CDR3 is TGTGCCAGCAGTGAATTAAAAGCGGGACAAGGTGGGACCCAGTACTTC. The J gene is TRBJ2-5, the V gene TRBV2; D possibly corresponds to TRBD2 (7 bases). Trimming took 2 bases from V and 7 from J, leaving 20 bases between them. The germline CDR1 and CDR2 sequences are SNHLY and FYNNEI. CDR3 length: 16 residues. The entire variable domain, with the rest obtained from reference TRBV2 and TRBJ2-5, is as follows: EPEVTQTPSHQVTQMGQEVILRCVPISNHLYFYWYRQILGQKVEFLVSFYNNEISEKSEIFDDQFSVERPDGSNFTLKIRSTKLEDSAMYFCASSELKAGQGGTQYFGPGTRLLVL.

The chain recombines TRBV29-1 with TRBJ1-2; 7 bases fit TRBD1. In germline, CDR1 is SQVTM, CDR2 ANQGSEA. This CDR3 region has 12 residues. V shed 4 bases and J 4 bases; nucleotides not matched to a gene: 3. The CDR3 DNA sequence: TGCAGCGTTGGGGACAGCACCTATGGCTACACCTTC. This gives the protein CSVGDSTYGYTF.

V and J are TRBV27 and TRBJ1-5, with D tentatively TRBD1 (6 bases). Trimming removed 6 bases at V and 5 bases at J, with 23 bases between. Germline values: CDR1 MNHEY, CDR2 SMNVEV (reference sequence). This CDR3 contains 17 residues. The CDR3 DNA reads TGTGCCAGCAGCTCACTGGGGACAAGGGGTTCCCATCAGCCCCAGCATTTT. Amino acids: CASSSLGTRGSHQPQHF.

The V and J genes are TRBV5-1 and TRBJ2-1; 11 nucleotides agree with TRBD2. The CDR3 length is 16 residues. V was pared by 0 bases and J by 8 bases, with 7 bases of the junction left unmatched. Germline CDR1 is SGHRS and CDR2 is YFSETQ. As DNA, the CDR3 is TGCGCCAGCAGCTTGGAGTTAGCGGGGGGGCCTTATGAGCAGTTCTTC. It specifies CASSLELAGGPYEQFF. The full variable domain, completed using reference TRBV5-1 and TRBJ2-1, is KAGVTQTPRYLIKTRGQQVTLSCSPISGHRSVSWYQQTPGQGLQFLFEYFSETQRNKGNFPGRFSGRQFSNSRSEMNVSTLELGDSALYLCASSLELAGGPYEQFFGPGTRLTVL.

This clone appeared a single time. This sequence joins TRBV9 and TRBJ2-1, with TRBD2 as a possible D gene (6 bases). The germline V gene has CDR1 SGDLS and CDR2 YYNGEE. V dropped 0 bases and J dropped 3 bases, with 10 bases sitting between them. This CDR3 is 15 amino acids long. CDR3 nucleotide sequence: TGTGCCAGCAGCGTAGGCGGGACCAGCTACAATGAGCAGTTCTTC. It codes for CASSVGGTSYNEQFF.

This sequence joins TRBV7-2 and TRBJ2-5; the D is unclear. CDR1 and CDR2 from the germline V gene are SGHTA and FQGNSA. Between the trimmed V and J ends, which lost 1 base and 4 bases, there was a span of 16 bases. This CDR3 region has 16 residues. The CDR3 DNA reads as TGTGCCAGCAGCTTAGGTTTCACGGGTAGACTAGAGACCCAGTACTTC. Its protein product is CASSLGFTGRLETQYF.

The V gene is TRBV15, the J gene TRBJ1-5, with D perhaps matching TRBD1 (5 bases). This CDR3 is built from 14 residues. The V gene's germline CDR1 is LNHNV and CDR2 YYDKDF (reference sequence). The V end lost 0 bases, the J end lost 7 bases, and 10 bases lay between the germline ends. The CDR3 sequence is CATSRESREQPQHF. In DNA, the CDR3 is TGTGCCACCAGCAGAGAAAGCAGGGAACAGCCCCAGCATTTT. Full variable domain (missing parts from reference TRBV15 and TRBJ1-5): DAMVIQNPRYQVTQFGKPVTLSCSQTLNHNVMYWYQQKSSQAPKLLFHYYDKDFNNEADTPDNFQSRRPNTSFCFLDIRSPGLGDTAMYLCATSRESREQPQHFGDGTRLSIL.

This chain connects TRBV7-3 to TRBJ2-1; 9 bases agree with TRBD1. Trimming cost V 5 bases and J 4 bases; bases outside gene matches: 0. Per the germline V gene, CDR1 is SGHTA and CDR2 is FQGTGA. The CDR3 contains 13 residues. For the CDR3, the DNA is TGTGCCAGCAGCGGACAGGGGTACAATGAGCAGTTCTTC. Translating it yields CASSGQGYNEQFF.

Only a few counts were recorded for this clone. As DNA, the CDR3 is TGTGCCAGCCGAGGGGGCAGGGGAACTTATGGCTACACCTTC. Amino acid sequence: CASRGGRGTYGYTF. The gene calls are TRBV6-5 and TRBJ1-2; 7 bases map to TRBD1. CDR3 length: 14 amino acids. Germline CDR1 and CDR2: MNHEY and SVGAGI. Trimming at V came to 8 bases and at J to 5 bases, leaving 11 bases not matched to a gene.

The chain couples TRBV19 to TRBJ1-1; no reliable D call. Looked up from germline, CDR1 is LNHDA and CDR2 is SQIVND (reference sequence). Trimming took off 3 bases at V and 0 bases at J, with 11 bases between the two ends. The CDR3 extends over 15 amino acids. As DNA, the CDR3 is TGTGCCAGTAGTATGGGCTCGGCATTGAACACTGAAGCTTTCTTT. Translation: CASSMGSALNTEAFF.

This chain links TRBV7-8 with TRBJ1-5; D not certain. With 5 bases removed from V and 0 bases from J, the gap between germline ends came to 26 bases. CDR1 is SGHVS, CDR2 FQNEAQ, per germline. CDR3 length: 20 amino acids. For the CDR3, the DNA is TGTGCCAGCAGCCACTCGTTGAGCGACCCGGACTATTATAGCAATCAGCCCCAGCATTTT. Translated, it gives CASSHSLSDPDYYSNQPQHF. Filled out from reference TRBV7-8 and TRBJ1-5, the complete variable domain reads GAGVSQSPRYKVAKRGQDVALRCDPISGHVSLFWYQQALGQGPEFLTYFQNEAQLDKSGLPSDRFFAERPEGSVSTLKIQRTQQEDSAVYLCASSHSLSDPDYYSNQPQHFGDGTRLSIL.

The gene calls are TRBV2 and TRBJ2-7; tentative D call: TRBD2 (5 bases). The CDR3 has 15 amino acids. Germline-derived CDR1 and CDR2 are SNHLY and FYNNEI. Trimming shortened V by 2 bases and J by 0 bases, and 11 bases separated the two germline ends. CDR3 loop: CASSESVGASYEQYV. As DNA, the CDR3 is TGTGCCAGCAGTGAATCGGTGGGAGCCTCCTACGAGCAGTACGTC.

At least ten counts were recorded for this clone. The rearrangement joins TRBV19 to TRBJ1-2; weak D call: TRBD1 (5 bases). CDR3 length: 17 amino acids. Per the germline V gene, CDR1 is LNHDA and CDR2 is SQIVND (reference sequence). Trimming took 0 bases from V and 2 from J, leaving 16 bases between them. Here the CDR3 reads CASSIDFGATINYGYTF. The CDR3 nucleotides are TGTGCCAGTAGTATAGATTTTGGGGCGACAATAAACTATGGCTACACCTTC.

The J gene is TRBJ1-2, the V gene TRBV5-1; tentatively, D is TRBD1 (6 bases). Deletions cut 5 bases from V and 6 bases from J, with 17 bases between. Germline assignment: CDR1 SGHRS and CDR2 YFSETQ. This CDR3 is 14 amino acids long. This CDR3 is CASRFLGQRDGYTF. CDR3 in DNA: TGCGCCAGCAGATTTCTCGGACAGCGAGATGGCTACACCTTC.